This T cell receptor (beta chain) came from a study of blood T cell repertoires in COVID-19. J lost 5 bases, V lost 5 bases, and 9 bases had no gene match. The CDR3 has 15 amino acids. The germline V gene has CDR1 SGHTA and CDR2 FQGNSA. Method: immunoSEQ multiplex PCR; TCRdb's copy keeps in-frame clones and lacks some. The table records some 290,000 clones, around 90% of them present only once. The TCR originated in a woman aged 45 to 65 who had recovered from COVID-19. Sequencing was done on a sample of peripheral blood. The chain carries TRBV7-2 and TRBJ2-5; 9 bases line up with TRBD2. The CDR3 coding sequence is TGTGCCAGCAGCGACTTAGCGGGAGATCGTGAGACCCAGTACTTC. It yields the protein CASSDLAGDRETQYF.